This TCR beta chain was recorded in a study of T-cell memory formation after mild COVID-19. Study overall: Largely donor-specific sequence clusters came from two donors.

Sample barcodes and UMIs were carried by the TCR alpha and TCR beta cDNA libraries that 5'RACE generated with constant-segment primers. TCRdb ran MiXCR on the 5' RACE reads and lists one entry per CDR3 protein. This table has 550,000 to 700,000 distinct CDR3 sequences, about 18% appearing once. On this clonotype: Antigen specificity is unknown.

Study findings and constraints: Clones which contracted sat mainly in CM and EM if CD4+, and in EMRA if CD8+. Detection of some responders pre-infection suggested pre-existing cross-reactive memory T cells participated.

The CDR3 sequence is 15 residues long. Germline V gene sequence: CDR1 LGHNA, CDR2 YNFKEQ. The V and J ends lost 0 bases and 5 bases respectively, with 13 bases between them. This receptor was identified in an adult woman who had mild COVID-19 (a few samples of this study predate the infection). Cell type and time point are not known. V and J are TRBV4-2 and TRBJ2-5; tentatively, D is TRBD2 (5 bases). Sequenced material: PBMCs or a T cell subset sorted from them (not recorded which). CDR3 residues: CASSQDRAGGETQYF. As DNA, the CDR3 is TGTGCCAGCAGCCAAGATAGGGCCGGCGGGGAGACCCAGTACTTC.